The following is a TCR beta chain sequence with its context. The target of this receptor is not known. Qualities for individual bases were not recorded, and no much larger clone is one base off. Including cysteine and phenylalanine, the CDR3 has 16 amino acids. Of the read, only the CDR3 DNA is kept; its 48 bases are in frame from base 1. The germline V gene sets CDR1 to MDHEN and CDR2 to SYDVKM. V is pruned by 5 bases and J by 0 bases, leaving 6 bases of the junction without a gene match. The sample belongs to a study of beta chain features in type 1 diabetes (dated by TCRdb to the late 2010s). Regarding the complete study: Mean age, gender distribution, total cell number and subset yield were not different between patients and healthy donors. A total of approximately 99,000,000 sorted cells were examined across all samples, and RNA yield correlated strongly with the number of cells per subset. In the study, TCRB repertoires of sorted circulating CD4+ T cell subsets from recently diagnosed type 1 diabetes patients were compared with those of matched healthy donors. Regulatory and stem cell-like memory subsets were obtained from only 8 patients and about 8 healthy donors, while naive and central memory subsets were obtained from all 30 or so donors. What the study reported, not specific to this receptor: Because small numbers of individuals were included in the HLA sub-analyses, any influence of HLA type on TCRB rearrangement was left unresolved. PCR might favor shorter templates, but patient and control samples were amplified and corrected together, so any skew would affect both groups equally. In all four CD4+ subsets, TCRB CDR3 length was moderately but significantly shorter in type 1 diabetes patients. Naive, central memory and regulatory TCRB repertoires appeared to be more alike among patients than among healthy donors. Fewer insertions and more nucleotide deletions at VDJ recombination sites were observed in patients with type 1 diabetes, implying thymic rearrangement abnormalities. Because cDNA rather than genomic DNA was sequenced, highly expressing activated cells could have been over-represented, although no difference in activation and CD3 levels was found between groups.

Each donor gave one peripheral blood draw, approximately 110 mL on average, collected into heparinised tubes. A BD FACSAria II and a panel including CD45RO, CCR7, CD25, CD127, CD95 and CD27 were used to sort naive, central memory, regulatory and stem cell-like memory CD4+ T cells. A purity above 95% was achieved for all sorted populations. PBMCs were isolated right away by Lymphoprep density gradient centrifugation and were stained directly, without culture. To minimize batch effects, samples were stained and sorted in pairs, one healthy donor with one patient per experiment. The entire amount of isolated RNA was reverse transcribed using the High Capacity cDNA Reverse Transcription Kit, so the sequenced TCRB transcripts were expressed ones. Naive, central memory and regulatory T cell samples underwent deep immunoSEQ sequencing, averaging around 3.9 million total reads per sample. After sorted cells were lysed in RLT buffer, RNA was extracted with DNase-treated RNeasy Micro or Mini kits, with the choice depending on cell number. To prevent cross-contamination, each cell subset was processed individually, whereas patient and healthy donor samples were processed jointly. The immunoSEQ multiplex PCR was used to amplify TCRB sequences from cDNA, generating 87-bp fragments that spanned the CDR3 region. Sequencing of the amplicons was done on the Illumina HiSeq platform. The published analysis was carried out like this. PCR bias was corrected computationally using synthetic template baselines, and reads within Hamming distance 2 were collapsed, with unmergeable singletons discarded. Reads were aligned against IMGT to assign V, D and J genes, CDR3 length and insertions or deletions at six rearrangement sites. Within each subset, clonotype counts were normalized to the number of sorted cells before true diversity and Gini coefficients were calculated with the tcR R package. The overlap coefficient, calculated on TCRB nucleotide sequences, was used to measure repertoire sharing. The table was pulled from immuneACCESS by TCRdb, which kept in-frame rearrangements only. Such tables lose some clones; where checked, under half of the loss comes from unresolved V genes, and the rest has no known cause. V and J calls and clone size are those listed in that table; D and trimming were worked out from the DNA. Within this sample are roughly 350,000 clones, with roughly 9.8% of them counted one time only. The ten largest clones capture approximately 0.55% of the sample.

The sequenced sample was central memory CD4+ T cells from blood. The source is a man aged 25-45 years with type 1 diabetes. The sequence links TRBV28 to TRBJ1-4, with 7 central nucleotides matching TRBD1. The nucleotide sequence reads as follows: TGTGCCAGCAGTGATCCAGGGGGAGCAACTAATGAAAAACTGTTTTTT. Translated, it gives CASSDPGGATNEKLFF. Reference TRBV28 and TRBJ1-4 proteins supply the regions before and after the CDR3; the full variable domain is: DVKVTQSSRYLVKRTGEKVFLECVQDMDHENMFWYRQDPGLGLRLIYFSYDVKMKEKGDIPEGYSVSREKKERFSLILESASTNQTSMYLCASSDPGGATNEKLFFGSGTQLSVL.